The rows below give T cell receptor beta chains drawn from one sample of a study of T cell repertoires in cytomegalovirus infection. These receptors lack a known antigen. TCRdb reprocessed the reads with MiXCR, giving one entry per CDR3 protein. The sample shows some 700,000 distinct CDR3 sequences, around a third of them seen only once. The material was cultured PBMCs, obtained from culture after CMV antigen stimulation. The source is a human donor in good health (CMV status not recorded). Some clones in this sample may be carry-over from other donors' samples. Each CDR3 is given with its conserved first and last residue. Each record gives: J gene, clone size, V gene, D gene, CDR3 DNA, CDR3 protein. D genes are given only for firm matches. A row's size may be missing; if present it is once, few, many or a size class.

>TRBJ2-1|NA|TRBV7-9|NA
TGTGCCAGCATCAACTATGGCCTTACCAATGAGCAGTTCTTC
CASINYGLTNEQFF
>TRBJ1-5|many|TRBV7-2|NA
TGTGCCAGCAGCCCCTGGGGGACACCTGGAAATAGCAATCAGCCCCAGCATTTT
CASSPWGTPGNSNQPQHF
>TRBJ1-4|many|TRBV7-8|NA
TGTGCCAGCAGCTTTGGACGAGGGGTAACTAATGAAAAACTGTTTTTT
CASSFGRGVTNEKLFF
>TRBJ1-2|NA|TRBV6-2/TRBV6-3|NA
TGTGCCAGCAGCCATGGTGGGGGCTACACCTTC
CASSHGGGYTF
>TRBJ1-3|NA|TRBV12-3/TRBV12-4|NA
TGTGCCAGCAGTTTTGGATATTGGGCAGGGGAAGAAAACACCATATATTTT
CASSFGYWAGEENTIYF
>TRBJ2-7|few|TRBV12-3/TRBV12-4|NA
TGTGCCAGCAGTTTAGCTCGGGACTCTGTCTTGTACTTC
CASSLARDSVLYF
>TRBJ2-1|NA|TRBV6-1|NA
TGTGCCAGCACCAGGAGCAATGAGCAGTTCTTC
CASTRSNEQFF
>TRBJ2-1|NA|TRBV4-1|NA
TGCGCCAGCAGCCGATCAAGCCAACCGGGTTCTAAGTTCTTC
CASSRSSQPGSKFF
>TRBJ2-7|NA|TRBV6-2/TRBV6-3|NA
TGTGCCAGCAGTTACTTAAGGAGGGAGAACTACGAGCAGTACTTC
CASSYLRRENYEQYF
>TRBJ2-7|NA|TRBV28|NA
TGTGCCAGCAAGAGGGTCGACTACGAGCAGTACTTC
CASKRVDYEQYF
>TRBJ1-6|many|TRBV6-1|TRBD1
TGTGCCAGCAGTCCGGGACAGCCAAATTCACCCCTCCACTTT
CASSPGQPNSPLHF
>TRBJ2-1|NA|TRBV20-1|TRBD2
TGCAGTGCTTCTAGCGGCGGAGCTCTTAATGAGCAGTTCTTC
CSASSGGALNEQFF
>TRBJ2-7|NA|TRBV6-1|TRBD2
TGTGCCAGCAGTGTATCTAGGGGACTAGATCGGTACGAGCAGTACTTC
CASSVSRGLDRYEQYF